Each of the 26 T cell receptor beta chains below was sequenced from the same sample in a study of CD8 T cells in Susac syndrome. Reverse transcription of about 0.45 to 1 ug RNA was performed with random hexamers. Each CDR3 protein is one row after TCRdb ran MiXCR on the immunoSEQ multiplex PCR reads. Among about 140,000 distinct CDR3 sequences, over 85% were seen once, and the ten largest hold roughly 0.29%. Source material: CD8+ T cells from PBMCs. All receptors derive from a human donor in good health.

The chain joins TRBV28 to TRBJ2-1, with D unclear. This CDR3 region has 11 residues. The germline CDR1 and CDR2 sequences are MDHEN and SYDVKM. With 7 bases removed from V and 9 bases from J, the gap between germline ends came to 10 bases. Here the CDR3 reads CASTRGGEQFF. The DNA of the CDR3 is TGTGCCAGCACTAGAGGCGGTGAGCAGTTCTTC.

This clonotype occurred a few times. The rearrangement uses TRBV4-3 and TRBJ2-7; TRBD1 aligns across 7 bases. Germline-derived CDR1 and CDR2 are LGHNA and YSLEER. The CDR3 has 14 amino acids. After removal of 6 bases from V and 0 bases from J, the junction contained 5 bases not matched to a gene. CDR3 bases: TGCGCCAGCAGTCCCGGGACAGACTCCTACGAGCAGTACTTC. This translates into CASSPGTDSYEQYF.

CDR3: CASSPDRAIEQFF. The CDR3 nucleotides read TGTGCCAGCAGTCCAGACAGGGCGATCGAGCAGTTCTTC. The J gene is TRBJ2-1, the V gene TRBV12-3 or TRBV12-4, with 7 bases lining up with TRBD1. J lost 10 bases, V lost 5 bases, and 8 bases had no gene match. The CDR3 is 13 residues long.

The genes are TRBV28 and TRBJ2-1; 10 nucleotides match TRBD2. Germline V gene data show CDR1 as MDHEN and CDR2 as SYDVKM. J lost 10 bases, V lost 1 base, and 10 bases had no gene match. The CDR3 is 16 amino acids. CDR3 sequence: CASSLSAGLAVKEQFF. CDR3 sequence (DNA): TGTGCCAGCAGTTTATCGGCCGGACTAGCGGTGAAAGAGCAGTTCTTC.

This chain's CDR3 is CATPGTSGTADTQYF. CDR3 DNA sequence: TGTGCCACGCCCGGGACTAGCGGGACAGCAGATACGCAGTATTTT. This chain joins TRBV30 and TRBJ2-3, with 13 bases that match TRBD2. CDR1 is GTSNPN and CDR2 is SVGIG in the germline V gene (reference sequence). The ends lost 8 bases at V and 4 bases at J; junction bases unmatched: 9. The CDR3 covers 15 residues.

CDR3 DNA: TGCAGTGCTACTAGCGGTCGGGGAGATACGCAGTATTTT. Encoded protein: CSATSGRGDTQYF. The genes are TRBV20-1 and TRBJ2-3; 7 nucleotides agree with TRBD2. Unmatched junction bases numbered 6, after V lost 4 bases and J lost 5 bases. The V gene's germline CDR1 is DFQATT and CDR2 SNEGSKA (reference sequence). The CDR3 spans 13 residues.

V and J are TRBV3-1 and TRBJ2-1; 8 bases agree with TRBD2. Germline assignment: CDR1 LGHDT and CDR2 YNNKEL (reference sequence). The CDR3 runs to 15 residues. Unmatched junction bases numbered 11, after V lost 4 bases and J lost 9 bases. The CDR3 is CASSLVASGHLEQFF. CDR3 sequence (DNA): TGTGCCAGCAGCCTCGTCGCTAGCGGGCACCTTGAGCAGTTCTTC.

This sequence joins TRBV9 and TRBJ2-1; D possibly corresponds to TRBD2 (5 bases). The CDR3 totals 14 residues. V lost 0 bases to trimming and J lost 7 bases, with 11 bases between them. Germline V gives CDR1 SGDLS, CDR2 YYNGEE. Here the CDR3 DNA reads TGTGCCAGCAGCGTAGGGGGAGTGGAGAATGAGCAGTTCTTC. This codes for CASSVGGVENEQFF. Variable domain in full (rest from reference TRBV9 and TRBJ2-1): DSGVTQTPKHLITATGQRVTLRCSPRSGDLSVYWYQQSLDQGLQFLIQYYNGEERAKGNILERFSAQQFPDLHSELNLSSLELGDSALYFCASSVGGVENEQFFGPGTRLTVL.

This clonotype has only one observation. CDR3 sequence (DNA): TGCAGCGTTGGGGGACTAGCGGGAGGGCCCGAGGGTGAGACCCAGTACTTC. Protein sequence: CSVGGLAGGPEGETQYF. This sequence joins TRBV29-1 and TRBJ2-5; TRBD2 matches at 16 bases. The V gene end was trimmed by 4 bases and the J gene end by 5 bases; junction bases not matched to a gene: 10. Germline V lookup: CDR1 SQVTM, CDR2 ANQGSEA. The CDR3 runs 17 residues.

This chain uses TRBV7-8 with TRBJ1-1; no firm D call. Germline V gene data show CDR1 as SGHVS and CDR2 as FQNEAQ. Between the trimmed V and J ends, which lost 6 bases and 1 base, there was a span of 9 bases. The length of the CDR3 is 13 residues. The CDR3 region has the DNA TGTGCCAGCAGGCCTTTCACGAACACTGAAGCTTTCTTT. Protein: CASRPFTNTEAFF.

The chain has TRBV5-1 and TRBJ2-1, with TRBD1 identical over 9 bases. Germline V gene data show CDR1 as SGHRS and CDR2 as YFSETQ. The CDR3 is made up of 15 amino acids. V was clipped by 2 bases and J by 4 bases; unmatched bases: 4. The CDR3 sequence is CASSFDRGKYNEQFF. The CDR3 bases are TGCGCCAGCAGCTTCGACAGGGGGAAGTACAATGAGCAGTTCTTC.

The rearrangement uses TRBV24-1 and TRBJ2-1; 7 bases are shared with TRBD2. The V gene end was trimmed by 2 bases and the J gene end by 1 base; junction bases not matched to a gene: 4. The CDR3 is 16 amino acids. CDR1 is KGHDR and CDR2 is SFDVKD in the germline V gene. In nucleotides, the CDR3 is TGTGCCACCAGTGATTCACCCGGGAGGTCCTACAATGAGCAGTTCTTC. Translation: CATSDSPGRSYNEQFF.

This chain links TRBV27 with TRBJ2-3, with TRBD2 as a possible D gene (5 bases). Per the germline V gene, CDR1 is MNHEY and CDR2 is SMNVEV (reference sequence). CDR3 length: 15 amino acids. Trimming shortened V by 2 bases and J by 6 bases, and 15 bases separated the two germline ends. DNA of the CDR3: TGTGCCAGCAGTTTAAGCGGCCAAAACGGGGATACGCAGTATTTT. Translation: CASSLSGQNGDTQYF.

The chain employs TRBV6-5 and TRBJ2-1, with 9 bases that match TRBD2. This CDR3 is built from 16 residues. Germline V CDR1 and CDR2: MNHEY, SVGAGI. The J segment lost 4 bases and the V segment lost 0 bases, leaving 4 bases of the junction unmatched. CDR3: CASSYSLAGLYNEQFF. The DNA for the CDR3 is TGTGCCAGCAGTTACTCTCTAGCGGGGTTATACAATGAGCAGTTCTTC.

This sequence joins TRBV6-2 or TRBV6-3 and TRBJ2-7; 10 nucleotides align to TRBD2. CDR3 length: 15 amino acids. Germline assignment: CDR1 MNHEY and CDR2 SVGEGT. After removal of 2 bases from V and 4 bases from J, the junction contained 5 bases not matched to a gene. The DNA for the CDR3 is TGTGCCAGCAGTTACACTAGCGGGAAGAATTACGAGCAGTACTTC. Translation: CASSYTSGKNYEQYF.

V gene TRBV13 combines with J gene TRBJ2-3; D gene uncertain. There are 13 residues in the CDR3. The germline V gene has CDR1 PRHDT and CDR2 FYEKMQ (reference sequence). Deletions cut 3 bases from V and 2 bases from J, with 6 bases between. The CDR3 DNA reads as TGTGCCAGCAGCTTTGAGTCCACAGATACGCAGTATTTT. It yields the protein CASSFESTDTQYF.

The CDR3 protein is CASSSGRSQTQYF. The CDR3 nucleotides read TGTGCCAGCAGTAGTGGCAGAAGTCAGACCCAGTACTTC. This rearrangement joins TRBV6-1 to TRBJ2-5; the D is unclear. The length of the CDR3 is 13 residues. Germline V lookup: CDR1 MNHNS, CDR2 SASEGT. Trimming stripped 5 bases from V and 6 bases from J, with 13 bases between.

V usage is TRBV6-5 and J usage is TRBJ2-2, with D unresolved. Germline loops: CDR1 MNHEY, CDR2 SVGAGI. With 3 bases removed from V and 0 bases from J, the gap between germline ends came to 5 bases. This CDR3 has 14 residues. The CDR3 reads CASSYRTNTGELFF. CDR3 nucleotides: TGTGCCAGCAGTTATAGAACGAACACCGGGGAGCTGTTTTTT.

The rearrangement uses TRBV29-1 and TRBJ2-2; D gene unclear. The V and J ends lost 7 bases and 0 bases respectively, with 9 bases between them. Germline V gives CDR1 SQVTM, CDR2 ANQGSEA. The CDR3 length is 13 residues. The CDR3 sequence is CSAGWANTGELFF. The CDR3 DNA reads as TGCAGCGCCGGATGGGCGAACACCGGGGAGCTGTTTTTT.

The chain couples TRBV12-3 or TRBV12-4 to TRBJ2-7, with D maybe TRBD1 (6 bases). The V gene lost 6 bases and the J gene lost 3 bases, with 18 bases spanning the gap. This CDR3 is 15 amino acids long. The CDR3 reads CASRGALTLSYEQYF. The CDR3 nucleotides read TGTGCCAGCAGGGGGGCCCTCACCCTCAGCTACGAGCAGTACTTC.

The CDR3 DNA sequence: TGTGCCAGCAGCTTCTCGGGGGCGCGGGGCACTGAAGCTTTCTTT. Residues: CASSFSGARGTEAFF. This chain links TRBV7-9 with TRBJ1-1, with D possibly TRBD1 on 6 matching bases. This CDR3 is built from 15 residues. Germline values: CDR1 SEHNR, CDR2 FQNEAQ (reference sequence). With 3 bases removed from V and 4 bases from J, the gap between germline ends came to 15 bases. Together with reference TRBV7-9 and TRBJ1-1, the CDR3 gives the full variable domain: DTGVSQNPRHKITKRGQNVTFRCDPISEHNRLYWYRQTLGQGPEFLTYFQNEAQLEKSRLLSDRFSAERPKGSFSTLEIQRTEQGDSAMYLCASSFSGARGTEAFFGQGTRLTVV.

The chain links TRBV4-3 to TRBJ2-3, with TRBD2 matching 10 bases. This CDR3 is built from 16 residues. Trimming removed 1 base from V and 7 bases from J; junction bases left unmatched: 8. Germline V CDR1 and CDR2: LGHNA, YSLEER. The CDR3 protein is CASSQAKREGLYTQYF. DNA of the CDR3: TGCGCCAGCAGCCAAGCAAAGCGGGAGGGCCTATATACGCAGTATTTT.

This sequence joins TRBV4-2 and TRBJ2-5; TRBD2 is a possible D gene (6 bases). The CDR3 contains 15 residues. Deletions cut 0 bases from V and 0 bases from J, with 8 bases between. Germline loops: CDR1 LGHNA, CDR2 YNFKEQ. CDR3 sequence reads: CASSQDLADQETQYF. In DNA, the CDR3 is TGTGCCAGCAGCCAAGATTTAGCGGACCAAGAGACCCAGTACTTC.

The rearrangement links TRBV29-1 to TRBJ2-5, with D possibly called TRBD1 or TRBD2 (5 bases each). CDR3 length equals 15 residues. With 0 bases removed from V and 5 bases from J, the gap between germline ends came to 16 bases. From germline, CDR1 is SQVTM and CDR2 ANQGSEA. The CDR3 protein is CSVEDQRWGRETQYF. The DNA of the CDR3 is TGCAGCGTTGAAGATCAGCGGTGGGGCCGTGAGACCCAGTACTTC.

The V call is TRBV29-1, the J call TRBJ2-1, with 10 positions matching TRBD2. J lost 9 bases, V lost 0 bases, and 8 bases had no gene match. This CDR3 has 15 amino acids. The V gene's germline CDR1 is SQVTM and CDR2 ANQGSEA. The CDR3 loop is CSVEDVRSGGSEQFF. The CDR3 DNA is TGCAGCGTTGAAGATGTACGTAGCGGGGGGAGTGAGCAGTTCTTC.

The gene calls are TRBV6-6 and TRBJ2-2; tentatively, D is TRBD1 (6 bases). V was trimmed by 0 bases and J by 6 bases, leaving 14 bases between them. CDR1 is MNHNY, CDR2 SVGAGI, per germline (reference sequence). The CDR3 spans 16 residues. CDR3 sequence: CASSYSRTASSGELFF. In nucleotides, the CDR3 is TGTGCCAGCAGTTACTCAAGGACAGCCTCGTCCGGGGAGCTGTTTTTT.